Listed below are T cell receptor beta chains from one sample, sequenced in a study of T cell responses to AZD1222 COVID-19 vaccine. Clones were sequenced by immunoSEQ multiplex PCR, and TCRdb holds only the in-frame ones, with some missing. The sample consists of 100,000 to 150,000 clones, over 75% of them appearing once. This specimen was peripheral blood, taken on day 0 of AZD1222 vaccination. The receptors shown here come from an adult in good health. The CDR3 runs from the conserved cysteine through the conserved F or W. A D gene is named only where the DNA matches it firmly. The listing skips clone size in some rows; elsewhere it reads once, few, many or a size class.

TRBV10-3	few	TRBJ1-5	-	TGTGCCATCAGTGACCCCACGGGACACCAGCTCAATCAGCCCCAGCATTTT	CAISDPTGHQLNQPQHF
TRBV2	-	TRBJ1-6	-	TGTGCCAGCGTCTCACAGGGTTCTTCACCCCTCCACTTT	CASVSQGSSPLHF
TRBV27	-	TRBJ2-1	-	TGTGCCAGCAAGGCCGTGAGTGGGGGGAATGAGCAGTTCTTC	CASKAVSGGNEQFF
TRBV11-2	-	TRBJ2-1	TRBD1	TGTGCCAGCAGTTCGGACAGGGGCAATGAGCAGTTCTTC	CASSSDRGNEQFF
TRBV3-1/TRBV3-2	once	TRBJ1-2	-	TGTGCCAGCGGGGATAGGGACACCTCGGGCGGCTACACCTTC	CASGDRDTSGGYTF
TRBV27	-	TRBJ1-5	TRBD1	TGTGCCAGCAGTCTCGGACAGGGTGGTCATCAGCCCCAGCATTTT	CASSLGQGGHQPQHF
TRBV3-1/TRBV3-2	-	TRBJ2-5	-	TGTGCCAGCAGCCAAGTTGCGGGGTTCTACTTGGGGACCCAGTACTTC	CASSQVAGFYLGTQYF
TRBV14	-	TRBJ1-5	TRBD1	TGTGCCAGCAGCCACCCTGAGGACAGGGCTCTAGATTACGCCCAGCATTTT	CASSHPEDRALDYAQHF
TRBV5-1	once	TRBJ2-3	-	TGCGCCAGCAGCTTGACTAGCCCGGGGGATACGCAGTATTTT	CASSLTSPGDTQYF
TRBV28	-	TRBJ1-2	TRBD1	TGTGCCAGCAGTCCCGGACAGGGCGCCTATGGCTACACCTTC	CASSPGQGAYGYTF
TRBV27	-	TRBJ1-5	-	TGTGCCAGCAGTTCCCGGGACGCTAGGCATCAGCCCCAGCATTTT	CASSSRDARHQPQHF
TRBV24-1	-	TRBJ1-2	-	TGTGCCACCAGCGGTAACTATGGCTACACCTTC	CATSGNYGYTF
TRBV19	-	TRBJ1-4	TRBD1	TGTGCCAGTACGGACAGGGATGGTGAAAAACTGTTTTTT	CASTDRDGEKLFF
TRBV3-1/TRBV3-2	-	TRBJ2-2	-	TGTGCCAGCAGCCAAGCTCAAAGCGGGGAGCTGTTTTTT	CASSQAQSGELFF
TRBV15	-	TRBJ1-1	-	TGTGCCACCAGCAGAGATCCCAGGGGGAACACTGAAGCTTTCTTT	CATSRDPRGNTEAFF
TRBV10-1	-	TRBJ2-1	TRBD2	TGCGCCAGCAGTGAGGAATTAGCGGGGGGGAATGAGCAGTTCTTC	CASSEELAGGNEQFF
TRBV5-1	-	TRBJ2-1	TRBD2	TGCGCCAGCAGCTTATACTCCGGGACTACGTCCGCTAAGCAGTTCTTC	CASSLYSGTTSAKQFF
TRBV6-5	-	TRBJ1-2	-	TGTGCCAGCAGTTACGGGGCGGACATAACTAACTATGGCTACACCTTC	CASSYGADITNYGYTF
TRBV3-1/TRBV3-2	-	TRBJ2-5	-	TGTGCCAGCAGCCAAGTGCTGCGGCTACAAGAGACCCAGTACTTC	CASSQVLRLQETQYF
TRBV9	-	TRBJ1-6	-	TGTGCCAGCAGCGGAACAGGGAGCCCCCTCCACTTT	CASSGTGSPLHF
TRBV4-2	-	TRBJ1-3	TRBD1	TGTGCCAGCAGCCACCCGGGACAGGGGAGAAACACCATATATTTT	CASSHPGQGRNTIYF
TRBV12-5	-	TRBJ1-4	-	TGTGCTAGTGGTTTGGTAAGGCAGATAGCCCGTCCCGCAACTAATGAAAAACTGTTTTTT	CASGLVRQIARPATNEKLFF
TRBV7-9	-	TRBJ1-3	-	TGTGCCAGCAGCTCTAGTAAGGGCACCATATATTTT	CASSSSKGTIYF
TRBV2	many	TRBJ1-2	-	TGTGCCAGCAGTGAAAGGCAGGTCTATGGCTACACCTTC	CASSERQVYGYTF
TRBV30	-	TRBJ1-1	TRBD1	TGTGCCTGGAGTGTAAACAGGGGTGCTTTCTTT	CAWSVNRGAFF
TRBV1	-	TRBJ2-3	-	TGCACCAGCAGCCCTGTCGGAGCGGGGGTCACAGATACGCAGTATTTT	CTSSPVGAGVTDTQYF
TRBV7-8	-	TRBJ1-6	-	TGTGCCAGCAGCTTCTCAAATTCACCCCTCCACTTT	CASSFSNSPLHF
TRBV6-1	-	TRBJ1-5	-	TGTGCCAGCAGTGAAATTGAACAGATTAATCAGCCCCAGCATTTT	CASSEIEQINQPQHF
TRBV7-3	-	TRBJ1-1	-	TGTGCCAGCAGCTTACGAAGCCGCCCGAACACTGAAGCTTTCTTT	CASSLRSRPNTEAFF
TRBV10-3	-	TRBJ2-7	-	TGTGCCATCAGTGAAATAGGGAGCGAGCAGTACTTC	CAISEIGSEQYF
TRBV27	-	TRBJ2-7	-	TGTGCCAGCAGTCTCCTCCTCGGAAACGACGAGCAGTACTTC	CASSLLLGNDEQYF
TRBV27	few	TRBJ1-2	TRBD1	TGTGCCAGCAGTCCGTACCAGGGGGCCTATGGCTACACCTTC	CASSPYQGAYGYTF
TRBV24-1	-	TRBJ1-6	-	TGTGCCACCAGAAGACGGTTACCCCTCCACTTT	CATRRRLPLHF
TRBV9	-	TRBJ2-2	-	TGTGCCAGCAGCGTAGACCAGGCGAACACCGGGGAGCTGTTTTTT	CASSVDQANTGELFF
TRBV7-6	-	TRBJ2-2	TRBD2	TGTGCCAGCAGCCCAGGACTAGTCGCGAACACCGGGGAGCTGTTTTTT	CASSPGLVANTGELFF
TRBV10-3	-	TRBJ1-5	TRBD1	TGTGCCATCAGTGAGGGACAGGGAAAAAGGGGGAATCAGCCCCAGCATTTT	CAISEGQGKRGNQPQHF
TRBV7-2	-	TRBJ2-3	-	TGTGCCAGCAGCGAGCAGGTTGGGGAAGATACGCAGTATTTT	CASSEQVGEDTQYF
TRBV10-1	-	TRBJ2-7	TRBD1	TGCGCCAGCAGTGCCGGGACAGGGGCTAACTACGAGCAGTACTTC	CASSAGTGANYEQYF